The rows below give T cell receptor beta chains drawn from one sample of a study of T cells after posttransplantation cyclophosphamide. Some clones are missing from TCRdb's copy, which holds only in-frame ones; the method was immunoSEQ multiplex PCR. Of 50,000 to 55,000 clones listed, roughly 86% were seen once; the top ten hold approximately 2.8%. Sequencing input: PBMCs. The receptor set was obtained from a man aged 25-40 years with a blood cancer, CMV-positive, and with a related stem cell donor. CDR3s include the opening cysteine and the closing phenylalanine or tryptophan. A D gene is named only where the DNA matches it firmly. Size is stated for part of the rows, as once, few or many counts, or as a class when the clone is expanded.

D	J	size	V	length	CDR3	DNA
NA	TRBJ1-1	few	TRBV28	12	CATKTGNTEAFF	TGTGCCACCAAAACAGGGAACACTGAAGCTTTCTTT
TRBD1	TRBJ2-1	NA	TRBV5-1	15	CASREGQGAYNEQFF	TGCGCCAGCAGGGAGGGACAGGGGGCCTACAATGAGCAGTTCTTC
NA	TRBJ2-5	NA	TRBV7-9	17	CASSLDEFTGYWETQYF	TGTGCCAGCAGCTTAGACGAATTTACAGGTTATTGGGAGACCCAGTACTTC
TRBD2	TRBJ2-3	NA	TRBV7-2	16	CASSLRLAASTDTQYF	TGTGCCAGCAGCCTCCGACTAGCGGCTAGCACAGATACGCAGTATTTT
TRBD1	TRBJ1-2	NA	TRBV30	13	CAWRSGQSYGYTF	TGTGCCTGGAGGTCGGGACAGTCCTATGGCTACACCTTC
NA	TRBJ2-3	once	TRBV11-2	13	CASSLAGRDTQYF	TGTGCCAGCAGCTTGGCGGGAAGAGACACGCAGTATTTT
TRBD1	TRBJ1-4	NA	TRBV7-9	19	CASSLGGRTGGPTNEKLFF	TGTGCCAGCAGCTTAGGGGGGCGGACAGGCGGCCCAACTAATGAAAAACTGTTTTTT
TRBD2	TRBJ2-1	once	TRBV7-2	15	CASSLGLATQSYQFF	TGTGCCAGCAGCTTGGGACTAGCTACTCAGTCCTACCAGTTCTTC
NA	TRBJ1-1	NA	TRBV28	15	CASSLLGQGKTEAFF	TGTGCCAGCAGTTTATTAGGGCAGGGGAAGACTGAAGCTTTCTTT
NA	TRBJ1-4	NA	TRBV6-1	16	CASSEKWWSYNEKLFF	TGTGCCAGCAGTGAAAAGTGGTGGAGCTATAATGAAAAACTGTTTTTT
NA	TRBJ2-1	NA	TRBV28	15	CASSLGWGGDNEQFF	TGTGCCAGCAGTTTAGGGTGGGGCGGTGACAATGAGCAGTTCTTC
TRBD1	TRBJ2-6	NA	TRBV5-1	16	CASSAGQVAGANVLTF	TGCGCCAGCAGCGCCGGACAGGTAGCTGGGGCCAACGTCCTGACTTTC
TRBD1	TRBJ1-1	NA	TRBV7-9	13	CASTQTGDREAFF	TGTGCCAGCACCCAAACGGGGGACAGGGAAGCTTTCTTT
NA	TRBJ1-1	NA	TRBV19	17	CATLRGLHLGENTEAFF	TGTGCAACTTTAAGAGGTTTACATCTCGGAGAGAACACTGAAGCTTTCTTT
NA	TRBJ2-3	NA	TRBV6-5	15	CASSAEGLGTDTQYF	TGTGCCAGCAGTGCCGAGGGACTGGGAACAGATACGCAGTATTTT
TRBD2	TRBJ2-1	NA	TRBV11-2	14	CASSLRSSGNEQFF	TGTGCCAGCAGCTTAAGATCTAGCGGCAATGAGCAGTTCTTC
NA	TRBJ2-5	NA	TRBV11-1	16	CASSTSFTGLQETQYF	TGTGCCAGCAGCACAAGTTTCACAGGGCTACAAGAGACCCAGTACTTC
TRBD1	TRBJ1-3	NA	TRBV12-5	17	CASGLGTGGVAGNTIYF	TGTGCTAGTGGTTTGGGGACAGGGGGCGTCGCTGGAAACACCATATATTTT
TRBD1	TRBJ1-1	NA	TRBV7-9	17	CASSRTTGGLLGTEAFF	TGTGCCAGCAGCCGGACGACAGGGGGCTTGTTGGGCACTGAAGCTTTCTTT
NA	TRBJ2-6	once	TRBV8-2	17	CGINPKITQSRANVLTF	TGTGGCATTAATCCGAAGATAACACAAAGTCGGGCCAACGTCCTGACTTTC
NA	TRBJ1-2	NA	TRBV19	17	CASSLLASGAANYGYTF	TGTGCCAGTAGTCTTCTCGCCTCAGGGGCTGCTAACTATGGCTACACCTTC
TRBD1	TRBJ2-7	NA	TRBV10-1	14	CASSDGQGVYEQYF	TGCGCCAGCAGTGACGGACAGGGGGTTTACGAGCAGTACTTC
NA	TRBJ2-3	once	TRBV9	15	CASSVTGTSTDTQYF	TGTGCCAGCAGCGTTACCGGGACTTCCACAGATACGCAGTATTTT
TRBD2	TRBJ2-1	NA	TRBV11-1	15	CASSRGLAGDNEQFF	TGTGCCAGCAGCCGCGGACTAGCGGGTGACAATGAGCAGTTCTTC
NA	TRBJ1-4	NA	TRBV6-6	13	CASFSGQDEKLFF	TGTGCCAGCTTCTCAGGTCAAGATGAAAAACTGTTTTTT
NA	TRBJ1-1	NA	TRBV4-1	14	CASSQGAGATEAFF	TGCGCCAGCAGCCAAGGGGCAGGGGCCACTGAAGCTTTCTTT
NA	TRBJ2-7	NA	TRBV27	13	CASRRDQSYEQYF	TGTGCCAGCCGAAGAGATCAATCCTACGAGCAGTACTTC
NA	TRBJ1-3	NA	TRBV2	17	CASSEALWHSSGNTIYF	TGTGCCAGCAGTGAAGCGCTCTGGCACAGCTCTGGAAACACCATATATTTT
TRBD2	TRBJ2-1	NA	TRBV30	15	CAWSGRGGKDNEQFF	TGTGCCTGGAGCGGGCGGGGGGGGAAGGACAATGAGCAGTTCTTC
TRBD2	TRBJ2-7	NA	TRBV11-3	14	CASSPGGLSYEQYF	TGTGCCAGCAGCCCTGGGGGACTATCCTACGAGCAGTACTTC
NA	TRBJ2-1	NA	TRBV11-2	15	CASSPRLGSYNEQFF	TGTGCCAGCAGCCCCCGACTAGGCTCCTACAATGAGCAGTTCTTC
TRBD1	TRBJ1-1	NA	TRBV7-9	15	CASSLVGQGATEAFF	TGTGCCAGCAGCTTAGTCGGACAGGGGGCCACTGAAGCTTTCTTT
TRBD2	TRBJ2-7	NA	TRBV29-1	15	CSVVPRKAGRYEQYF	TGCAGCGTTGTCCCCCGAAAAGCGGGACGCTACGAGCAGTACTTC
NA	TRBJ2-5	once	TRBV29-1	14	CSVQGGANQETQYF	TGCAGCGTGCAGGGTGGGGCCAACCAAGAGACCCAGTACTTC
NA	TRBJ1-2	NA	TRBV25-1	13	CASSDGARYGYTF	TGTGCCAGCAGTGATGGGGCTAGGTATGGCTACACCTTC
TRBD1	TRBJ1-1	NA	TRBV4-1	18	CASSQRRTGLRGDTEAFF	TGCGCCAGCAGCCAACGCCGGACAGGCCTCAGGGGGGACACTGAAGCTTTCTTT
NA	TRBJ2-5	NA	TRBV30	13	CAWSVRARETQYF	TGTGCCTGGAGTGTACGCGCGCGAGAGACCCAGTACTTC
NA	TRBJ2-5	NA	TRBV9	14	CASSVFGGKETQYF	TGTGCCAGCAGCGTTTTTGGGGGCAAAGAGACCCAGTACTTC
NA	TRBJ2-7	NA	TRBV5-3	16	CARSLSRAGVSYEQYF	TGTGCCAGAAGCTTGAGTCGGGCAGGGGTTTCTTACGAGCAGTACTTC
NA	TRBJ1-2	NA	TRBV5-1	14	CASSLAGQDSSYTF	TGCGCCAGCAGCTTGGCTGGTCAGGATTCTAGCTACACCTTC
NA	TRBJ2-7	NA	TRBV7-6	15	CASSLSLGGSYEQYF	TGTGCCAGCAGCTTGAGCTTGGGGGGCTCCTACGAGCAGTACTTC
NA	TRBJ2-1	NA	TRBV9	16	CASSVSRTDYYNEQFF	TGTGCCAGCAGCGTATCACGGACAGATTACTACAATGAGCAGTTCTTC
TRBD2	TRBJ2-3	NA	TRBV6-5	14	CASSYGGRSDTQYF	TGTGCCAGCAGTTACGGCGGGAGGTCTGATACGCAGTATTTT
TRBD1	TRBJ1-5	once	TRBV18	14	CASSPQGGNQPQHF	TGTGCCAGCTCACCCCAGGGGGGCAATCAGCCCCAGCATTTT
NA	TRBJ2-7	NA	TRBV11-3	15	CASSLDGGQTYEQYF	TGTGCCAGCAGCTTGGATGGAGGGCAAACCTACGAGCAGTACTTC
NA	TRBJ2-7	NA	TRBV6-4	16	CASSDTPPAGAYEQYF	TGTGCCAGCAGTGACACCCCCCCTGCGGGCGCCTACGAGCAGTACTTC